One sample yielded the 32 T cell receptor beta chains listed below, sequenced in a study of glioma-infiltrating T cells. The iRepertoire nested amplicon-rescue multiplex PCR amplified TCR alpha and beta CDR3s from RNA. TCRdb reprocessed the multiplex PCR reads with MiXCR, giving one entry per CDR3 protein. The table includes about 380,000 distinct CDR3 sequences, approximately 42% detected once. Sequencing was done on a sample of glioma tissue, nonneoplastic brain tissue, or PBMCs (not recorded which). The receptors originated from a human donor with low-grade glioma or glioblastoma, undergoing nonglioma brain surgery, or in good health (not recorded which).

Only a few counts were recorded for this clonotype. The rearrangement uses TRBV12-3 or TRBV12-4 and TRBJ1-1; 9 bases fit TRBD1. With V trimmed by 6 bases and J by 3 bases, 2 bases remained unmatched. The CDR3 totals 13 residues. The CDR3 loop is CASSRTGDTEAFF. As DNA, the CDR3 is TGTGCCAGCAGCAGGACAGGGGACACTGAAGCTTTCTTT.

As to this clonotype: Since the CDR3 does not end with the conserved phenylalanine or tryptophan, this likely comes from a read error. V and J are TRBV15 and TRBJ2-1, with 8 bases matching TRBD2. The CDR3 runs to 17 residues. CDR1 LNHNV and CDR2 YYDKDF come from the germline V gene (reference sequence). The trim removed 2 bases at V and 5 bases at J, leaving 11 bases unmatched. In nucleotides, the CDR3 is TGTGCCACCAGCAGATACCCCGCGGGAGGCCGAAACAATGAGCAGTTCCCC. As protein: CATSRYPAGGRNNEQFP.

This clonotype was observed a few times. The chain uses TRBV20-1 and TRBJ2-7, with 7 bases that match TRBD2. The CDR3 length is 15 residues. Trimming at V came to 1 base and at J to 10 bases, leaving 16 bases not matched to a gene. Looked up from germline, CDR1 is DFQATT and CDR2 is SNEGSKA (reference sequence). CDR3 sequence: CSARVSGLLVTPQYF. DNA of the CDR3: TGCAGTGCTAGAGTGTCGGGACTACTCGTTACCCCTCAGTACTTC.

Turning to this clonotype: One base away lies a much larger clone, so this may be a sequencing read error. The J gene is TRBJ1-2, the V gene TRBV6-1; possibly TRBD1 for D (5 bases). CDR1 is MNHNS and CDR2 is SASEGT in the germline V gene. The CDR3 runs 13 residues. The chain's CDR3 is CASSEGGEDGYAF. Written as DNA, the CDR3 is TGTGCCAGCAGTGAAGGAGGGGAGGATGGCTACGCCTTC.

V is TRBV4-1 and J is TRBJ1-4; D gene ambiguous. Germline loops: CDR1 MGHRA, CDR2 YSYEKL. The V end lost 0 bases, the J end lost 7 bases, and 12 bases lay between the germline ends. The length of the CDR3 is 15 residues. The CDR3 bases are TGCGCCAGCAGCCAAGAGGGGAGATGGCGTGAAAAACTGTTTTTT. It translates to CASSQEGRWREKLFF.

The rearrangement links TRBV28 to TRBJ1-2; TRBD1 matches 9 bases. Losses at the gene ends were 5 bases for V and 3 bases for J; bases not matched to a gene: 13. The CDR3 spans 17 residues. The germline V gene has CDR1 MDHEN and CDR2 SYDVKM. The CDR3 DNA is TGTGCCAGCAGTCTAAACGACGCGGGACAGGGACACTATGGCTACACCTTC. Encoded protein: CASSLNDAGQGHYGYTF.

V is TRBV5-1 and J is TRBJ2-1; TRBD1 agrees at 8 bases. J lost 8 bases, V lost 2 bases, and 6 bases had no gene match. The germline gives CDR1 SGHRS, CDR2 YFSETQ. CDR3 length: 14 amino acids. The CDR3 here is CASSFRTGHDEQFF. DNA for the CDR3: TGCGCCAGCAGCTTCCGGACAGGGCACGATGAGCAGTTCTTC. Using reference TRBV5-1 and TRBJ2-1 for the parts outside the CDR3, the full variable domain is KAGVTQTPRYLIKTRGQQVTLSCSPISGHRSVSWYQQTPGQGLQFLFEYFSETQRNKGNFPGRFSGRQFSNSRSEMNVSTLELGDSALYLCASSFRTGHDEQFFGPGTRLTVL.

The J gene is TRBJ2-7, the V gene TRBV20-1; the match to TRBD1 covers 7 bases. Germline V gives CDR1 DFQATT, CDR2 SNEGSKA (reference sequence). Unmatched junction bases numbered 6, after V lost 4 bases and J lost 3 bases. This CDR3 is 13 amino acids long. The CDR3 loop reads CSATGQVRYEQYF. The DNA of the CDR3 is TGCAGTGCTACCGGACAGGTCCGCTACGAGCAGTACTTC.

V is TRBV7-2 and J is TRBJ2-1; a weak D match, TRBD2 (6 bases). The CDR3 extends over 19 amino acids. V was pared by 3 bases and J by 3 bases, with 24 bases between. From germline, CDR1 is SGHTA and CDR2 FQGNSA. The CDR3 region has the DNA TGTGCCAGCAGCTTTGGTAGGACTATCAAAATTCTTGGCTACAATGAGCAGTTCTTC. Its translation is CASSFGRTIKILGYNEQFF.

The chain uses TRBV6-1 and TRBJ2-5; TRBD2 agrees at 12 bases. The junction had 7 bases not matched to a gene; V was cut back by 6 bases and J by 5 bases. The V gene's germline CDR1 is MNHNS and CDR2 SASEGT. This CDR3 spans 15 amino acids. Here the CDR3 DNA reads TGTGCCAGCAGAGGACTAGCGGGAAGAAGGGAGACCCAGTACTTC. Its protein product is CASRGLAGRRETQYF.

In its sample, this clonotype was seen a few times. This sequence joins TRBV5-1 and TRBJ1-5, with D uncertain. V lost 3 bases and J lost 11, with 12 bases in between. The CDR3 is made up of 12 amino acids. CDR1 is SGHRS, CDR2 YFSETQ, per germline. The DNA of the CDR3 is TGCGCCAGCAGCTCCGGGAGTGGGGCCCAGCATTTT. This sequence encodes CASSSGSGAQHF.

Comments on this clonotype: Given the absence of the conserved phenylalanine or tryptophan at the CDR3 end, a read error is likely. The V call is TRBV20-1, the J call TRBJ2-3; 7 bases line up with TRBD2. Germline loops: CDR1 DFQATT, CDR2 SNEGSKA (reference sequence). V lost 1 base, J lost 0 bases, and 4 bases stayed unmatched. There are 15 residues in the CDR3. The CDR3 reads CSARALAGSTDTQYL. CDR3 sequence (DNA): TGCAGTGCTAGAGCCTTAGCGGGTAGCACAGATACGCAGTATCTT.

This clonotype was counted between two and nine times. The CDR3 is CASSQEHRLAGGQFF. The DNA of the CDR3 is TGCGCCAGCAGCCAAGAACACCGGCTAGCGGGAGGGCAGTTCTTC. The genes are TRBV4-1 and TRBJ2-1, with 11 bases matching TRBD2. This CDR3 is 15 amino acids long. Germline V gene sequence: CDR1 MGHRA, CDR2 YSYEKL. V gave up 0 bases and J gave up 12 bases; unmatched junction bases: 7.

A note on this clonotype: One end of the junction varies from germline; a read error may be responsible. The chain couples TRBV3-1 to TRBJ1-6, with D maybe TRBD1 (5 bases). This CDR3 spans 14 amino acids. CDR1 is LGHDT, CDR2 YNNKEL, per germline (reference sequence). In DNA form, the CDR3 reads TGTGCCAGCCGTTTCAGGGTTAATAATTCGCCCCTCCACTTT. Translating gives CASRFRVNNSPLHF.

This chain uses TRBV28 with TRBJ2-1; 11 nucleotides line up with TRBD2. CDR1 MDHEN and CDR2 SYDVKM come from the germline V gene. The ends lost 8 bases at V and 1 base at J; junction bases unmatched: 4. The CDR3 spans 15 residues. In nucleotides, the CDR3 is TGTGCCAGCGGCGGGACTAGCGGTTCCTACAATGAGCAGTTCTTC. Protein product: CASGGTSGSYNEQFF.

The chain uses TRBV20-1 and TRBJ2-1; perhaps TRBD2 as D (5 bases). This CDR3 has 13 residues. The germline V gene has CDR1 DFQATT and CDR2 SNEGSKA (reference sequence). This chain's CDR3 is CAGRLSSYNEQFF. The DNA of the CDR3 is TGCGCTGGGAGATTGAGCTCCTACAATGAGCAGTTCTTC.

The chain has TRBV12-3 or TRBV12-4 and TRBJ1-2; tentatively, D is TRBD1 (5 bases). There are 15 residues in the CDR3. V shed 5 bases and J shed 8 bases, with 21 bases lying between them. CDR3 DNA sequence: TGTGCCAGCAGTCGTCGGGACGGAGCACGTGCAGGCTACACCTTC. Translation: CASSRRDGARAGYTF.

This chain connects TRBV7-3 to TRBJ2-1; 9 nucleotides match TRBD2. The length of the CDR3 is 15 residues. CDR1 is SGHTA and CDR2 is FQGTGA in the germline V gene. With V trimmed by 5 bases and J by 1 base, 3 bases remained unmatched. The CDR3 DNA reads TGTGCCAGCAGCCAGGGACTAGCTTCCTACAATGAGCAGTTCTTC. Its translation: CASSQGLASYNEQFF.

This clonotype has at least ten counts. The chain recombines TRBV6-1 with TRBJ1-5; D not certain. CDR3 length: 16 residues. The germline V gene encodes CDR1 MNHNS and CDR2 SASEGT. V was shortened by 1 base and J by 1 base, with 11 bases between the two germline ends. CDR3 nucleotide sequence: TGTGCCAGCAGTGAAGTTGACTCACGAAGCAATCAGCCCCAGCATTTT. Protein product: CASSEVDSRSNQPQHF.

Remarks on this clonotype: A much larger clone lies one base from this, so it may be a read error. V is TRBV20-1 and J is TRBJ2-1; 11 positions match TRBD2. The CDR3 length is 18 residues. CDR1 and CDR2 (germline): DFQATT, SNEGSKA (reference sequence). The CDR3 DNA sequence: TGCAGTGCTAGAGATGTCCCGCCAGGACTAGCGGGTAACAATGAGCAGTCCTTC. This translates into CSARDVPPGLAGNNEQSF.

The gene calls are TRBV12-3 or TRBV12-4 and TRBJ2-3; TRBD2 matches at 12 bases. Trimming at V came to 6 bases and at J to 0 bases, leaving 10 bases not matched to a gene. The CDR3 sequence is 18 residues long. This CDR3 is CASSQGTSGLGSTDTQYF. Written as DNA, the CDR3 is TGTGCCAGCAGCCAGGGGACTAGCGGGTTAGGTAGCACAGATACGCAGTATTTT.

This clonotype was observed a handful of times. The chain joins TRBV28 to TRBJ2-1; D call uncertain. Germline V gene sequence: CDR1 MDHEN, CDR2 SYDVKM. This CDR3 is built from 14 residues. The V end lost 5 bases, the J end lost 6 bases, and 14 bases lay between the germline ends. CDR3: CASSQSPSPNEQFF. In DNA form, the CDR3 reads TGTGCCAGCAGTCAAAGCCCGTCCCCCAATGAGCAGTTCTTC.

This clonotype was counted between two and nine times. The V call is TRBV7-8, the J call TRBJ2-7; TRBD1 matches at 8 bases. Germline CDR1 reads SGHVS; CDR2 reads FQNEAQ. V shed 0 bases, J shed 4 bases, and the junction held 2 bases outside the gene matches. The CDR3 has 14 amino acids. The CDR3 loop is CASSLATGEYEQYF. DNA of the CDR3: TGTGCCAGCAGCTTAGCGACAGGGGAGTACGAGCAGTACTTC.

V gene TRBV19 combines with J gene TRBJ2-3; 7 bases map to TRBD2. Germline V gives CDR1 LNHDA, CDR2 SQIVND (reference sequence). V was clipped by 10 bases and J by 4 bases; unmatched bases: 14. The CDR3 totals 15 residues. The CDR3 is CATTGRGGWADTQYF. As DNA, the CDR3 is TGTGCCACGACGGGGAGGGGCGGTTGGGCAGATACGCAGTATTTT.

A single count supports this clonotype. The V gene is TRBV7-9, the J gene TRBJ2-7; D possibly corresponds to TRBD1 (6 bases). CDR1 and CDR2 (germline): SEHNR, FQNEAQ (reference sequence). Trimming took off 4 bases at V and 1 base at J, with 26 bases between the two ends. The CDR3 runs to 19 residues. The CDR3 DNA reads TGTGCCAGCAGCTCCGAGGGGACATCCCCCCGGTCCCCTTCCTACGAGCAGTACTTC. It yields the protein CASSSEGTSPRSPSYEQYF. Full variable domain (rest looked up from reference TRBV7-9 and TRBJ2-7): DTGVSQNPRHKITKRGQNVTFRCDPISEHNRLYWYRQTLGQGPEFLTYFQNEAQLEKSRLLSDRFSAERPKGSFSTLEIQRTEQGDSAMYLCASSSEGTSPRSPSYEQYFGPGTRLTVT.

V gene TRBV28 combines with J gene TRBJ2-1, with D possibly TRBD1 on 6 matching bases. Trimming took off 1 base at V and 7 bases at J, with 11 bases between the two ends. In germline, CDR1 is MDHEN, CDR2 SYDVKM. The CDR3 runs 14 residues. Here the CDR3 DNA reads TGTGCCAGCAGTTTATTATTCAGGGGTAATGAGCAGTTCTTC. Amino acids: CASSLLFRGNEQFF.

This clonotype was detected only a few times. The chain couples TRBV4-3 to TRBJ2-1; TRBD2 is a possible D gene (6 bases). V was clipped by 4 bases and J by 4 bases, with 20 bases between them. This CDR3 spans 17 amino acids. Germline assignment: CDR1 LGHNA and CDR2 YSLEER. The CDR3 loop is CASSPRHFSGVYNEQFF. CDR3 nucleotides: TGCGCCAGCAGCCCCCGCCACTTTAGCGGAGTTTACAATGAGCAGTTCTTC.

In its sample, this clonotype was seen a few times. This chain uses TRBV28 with TRBJ1-5; tentatively, D is TRBD1 (6 bases). Trimming removed 4 bases at V and 10 bases at J, with 20 bases between. Germline loops: CDR1 MDHEN, CDR2 SYDVKM. CDR3 length: 15 residues. The CDR3 sequence: CASSSLGGGSNPQHF. CDR3 bases: TGTGCCAGCAGTTCCCTAGGGGGGGGCAGTAATCCCCAGCATTTT.

The chain combines TRBV7-9 with TRBJ2-5, with D perhaps matching TRBD1 or TRBD2 (6 bases each). The germline gives CDR1 SEHNR, CDR2 FQNEAQ (reference sequence). The germline V and J ends were trimmed by 1 base and 2 bases, with 11 bases remaining between them. The CDR3 has 15 amino acids. This CDR3 reads CASSLGRGRQETQYF. CDR3 nucleotide sequence: TGTGCCAGCAGCTTAGGGAGGGGGAGGCAAGAGACCCAGTACTTC.

This clonotype was counted only a few times. The chain combines TRBV20-1 with TRBJ2-1; D uncertain. The V end was cut by 5 bases, the J end by 3 bases, with 2 bases between. Germline-derived CDR1 and CDR2 are DFQATT and SNEGSKA (reference sequence). This CDR3 contains 10 residues. In DNA, the CDR3 is TGCAGTGCTTTCTACAATGAGCAGTTCTTC. Its protein product is CSAFYNEQFF.

In this sample, this clonotype turned up many times. This chain joins TRBV4-2 and TRBJ1-1; no firm D call. The V end lost 5 bases, the J end lost 7 bases, and 8 bases lay between the germline ends. Germline lookup yields CDR1 LGHNA and CDR2 YNFKEQ. This CDR3 is built from 11 residues. The CDR3 DNA reads as TGTGCCAGCAGCTCCATTGTTGAAGCTTTCTTT. Its protein is CASSSIVEAFF.

Note on this clonotype: A much larger clone sits a single nucleotide away, making a read error possible. V gene TRBV7-2 combines with J gene TRBJ2-1; D not certain. The CDR3 runs 15 residues. Looked up from germline, CDR1 is SGHTA and CDR2 is FQGNSA. CDR3 region: CASGFRGPSYNEQFF. The CDR3 DNA reads TGTGCCAGCGGCTTTCGCGGCCCATCCTACAATGAGCAGTTCTTC.